One TCR beta chain is described in this entry. Its antigen is unknown. No quality values exist for individual bases; no much larger clone is one base distant. This entry is derived from a study of blood T cell repertoires in COVID-19 (dated by TCRdb to 2020 to 2022). Notes on the research overall: The collaborator samples originated in the United States, Italy and Spain and spanned the acute and convalescent phases of COVID-19. The prospective study material was composed of cDNA or gDNA derived from T cells, B-cell-depleted T cells, or PBMCs. The dataset comprised deeply sampled blood TCRbeta repertoires from subjects exposed to, actively infected with, or recovered from COVID-19. The repertoires were made available in a free public database intended to serve as a resource for research on the immune response to SARS-CoV-2. Samples came from the ongoing ImmuneRACE study (first 160 participants) plus 1,254 subjects from 6 global collaborators. Sample metadata almost always included a de-identified subject ID, COVID-19 status, age in years and sex. HLA class I and class II types, where available, came from metadata supplied by the sample provider rather than from assay-based typing. Results the study describes overall, beyond this receptor: The quantity of clinical and demographic metadata differed by source and by participant and was supplied without curation.

The germline V gene encodes CDR1 MGHDK and CDR2 SYGVNS. The CDR3, from cysteine to phenylalanine, totals 16 residues. Only the CDR3 portion is preserved as DNA: 48 bases, with reading frame beginning at the first base. Trimming costs V 11 bases and J 9 bases, and their ends lie 28 bases apart. The immunoSEQ Assay, a bias-controlled multiplex PCR, was used to amplify TCRbeta CDR3 regions from genomic DNA. The study's processing was this. The number of nucleated cells in each sample was estimated by amplification of reference gene primers within the assay. To quantify the absolute abundance of each unique TCRbeta CDR3 rearrangement, sequence reads were collapsed and filtered. For each sample, productive Simpson clonality was calculated as the square root of Simpson's diversity index over productive rearrangements. Held by TCRdb, this immuneACCESS table contains in-frame sequences only and omits some clones. Under half of the omission traces to an unresolved V gene where checked; the cause of the rest is unknown. V and J calls plus clone size are reproduced from that table; the DNA served to infer D and trimming. The sample contains around 190,000 clones, just over 85% of them found a single time. Roughly 9% of the sample is held by the ten biggest clonotypes.

Participants in the prospective study were enrolled through a virtual design, were aged roughly 18 to 100 years, and lived in about two dozen United States geographic areas. Cohort assignment in the prospective study relied on participant-reported clinical history from a screening survey and a study questionnaire. Recovered participants in ImmuneRACE Cohort 3 were defined by two consecutive negative NP/OP PCR tests, clearance by a healthcare professional, or resolution of symptoms. In the prospective study, mobile phlebotomists collected whole blood, serum and a nasopharyngeal or oropharyngeal swab from each participant. Additional blood draws and questionnaires over an approximately 2-month period could optionally be provided by prospective study participants. Before DNA extraction, blood samples from the prospective study were shipped at room temperature or frozen.

This receptor was obtained from a woman aged 18-29 years who had recovered from COVID-19. The sequence is built from TRBV25-1 and TRBJ2-2; the D gene is perhaps TRBD1, from 6 matching bases. Sequencing was done on a sample of PBMCs or T cells enriched from blood (not recorded which). The DNA reads as follows: TGTGCCCGCTACCTCCCCCGGACAGCGGTAACCAGGGAGCTGTTTTTT. Its coded protein is CARYLPRTAVTRELFF.